These T cell receptor beta chains were read from a single sample in a study of T cells in Graves' hyperthyroidism and ophthalmopathy. Using its own MiXCR run on the multiplex PCR reads, TCRdb lists one record per CDR3 protein. Of around 760,000 distinct CDR3 sequences listed, approximately 36% are singletons. Sequencing was carried out using blood. The receptors originated from a woman aged 40 to 50 with Graves' hyperthyroidism. The CDR3 runs from the conserved cysteine through the conserved F or W. The order of the fields is V gene, J gene, D gene, clone size, CDR3 protein, CDR3 DNA. The D gene is left open where the match is weak. Size tells how often a clone was seen (once, few, many) or the class of an expanded clone, and some rows leave it out.

v_call: TRBV5-1; j_call: TRBJ1-2; d_call: -; clone_size: -; cdr3_aa: CASSLEEPPYGYTF; cdr3_nt: TGCGCCAGCAGCTTGGAGGAGCCACCGTATGGCTACACCTTC
v_call: TRBV15; j_call: TRBJ2-7; d_call: TRBD1; clone_size: -; cdr3_aa: CATSRQGGVYEQYF; cdr3_nt: TGTGCCACCAGCAGACAAGGGGGCGTCTACGAGCAGTACTTC
v_call: TRBV2; j_call: TRBJ1-2; d_call: TRBD1; clone_size: -; cdr3_aa: CASPRGRGYYGYTF; cdr3_nt: TGTGCCAGCCCTCGGGGCAGGGGGTACTATGGCTACACCTTC
v_call: TRBV6-6; j_call: TRBJ1-5; d_call: -; clone_size: few; cdr3_aa: CASASTQGSNQPQHF; cdr3_nt: TGTGCCAGCGCGTCGACACAGGGTTCCAATCAGCCCCAGCATTTT
v_call: TRBV2; j_call: TRBJ2-7; d_call: TRBD2; clone_size: -; cdr3_aa: CASSELAGVLAEQYF; cdr3_nt: TGTGCCAGCAGTGAACTAGCGGGGGTACTTGCTGAGCAGTACTTC
v_call: TRBV10-3; j_call: TRBJ2-1; d_call: TRBD2; clone_size: -; cdr3_aa: CAISGGAGAGNEQFF; cdr3_nt: TGTGCCATCAGTGGAGGAGCGGGAGCGGGGAATGAGCAGTTCTTC
v_call: TRBV5-8; j_call: TRBJ1-1; d_call: -; clone_size: -; cdr3_aa: CAADVGRPNTEAFF; cdr3_nt: TGTGCCGCCGACGTCGGGCGGCCGAACACTGAAGCTTTCTTT
v_call: TRBV4-3; j_call: TRBJ1-6; d_call: -; clone_size: -; cdr3_aa: CASSQAWGGNSPLHF; cdr3_nt: TGCGCCAGCAGCCAAGCGTGGGGGGGGAATTCACCCCTCCACTTT
v_call: TRBV7-9; j_call: TRBJ2-7; d_call: -; clone_size: many; cdr3_aa: CASSPQLDGSYEQYF; cdr3_nt: TGTGCCAGCAGCCCCCAACTGGACGGATCCTACGAGCAGTACTTC
v_call: TRBV6-4; j_call: TRBJ1-2; d_call: TRBD1; clone_size: -; cdr3_aa: CASSLWTGGNYGYTF; cdr3_nt: TGTGCCAGCAGTCTCTGGACAGGGGGCAACTATGGCTACACCTTC
v_call: TRBV30; j_call: TRBJ2-2; d_call: -; clone_size: few; cdr3_aa: CAWRIQGNTGELFF; cdr3_nt: TGTGCCTGGAGGATACAGGGAAACACCGGGGAGCTGTTTTTT
v_call: TRBV7-8; j_call: TRBJ1-1; d_call: TRBD1; clone_size: -; cdr3_aa: CASSLRGTEEAFF; cdr3_nt: TGTGCCAGCAGCTTACGCGGGACAGAGGAAGCTTTCTTT
v_call: TRBV5-4; j_call: TRBJ2-7; d_call: -; clone_size: many; cdr3_aa: CASSFSGWHEQYF; cdr3_nt: TGTGCCAGCAGCTTTTCGGGGTGGCACGAGCAGTACTTC
v_call: TRBV19; j_call: TRBJ1-4; d_call: TRBD1; clone_size: few; cdr3_aa: CASSPRDRSDEKLFF; cdr3_nt: TGTGCCAGTAGTCCCCGGGACAGGAGTGATGAAAAACTGTTTTTT
v_call: TRBV7-6; j_call: TRBJ1-1; d_call: -; clone_size: many; cdr3_aa: CASSRHSPEAFF; cdr3_nt: TGTGCCAGCAGCCGACACAGCCCTGAAGCTTTCTTT
v_call: TRBV10-3; j_call: TRBJ2-1; d_call: -; clone_size: -; cdr3_aa: CAISDLPLNEQFF; cdr3_nt: TGTGCCATCAGTGATCTTCCGCTCAATGAGCAGTTCTTC
v_call: TRBV19; j_call: TRBJ1-5; d_call: -; clone_size: few; cdr3_aa: CASSIGLLSNQPQHF; cdr3_nt: TGTGCCAGTAGTATAGGGCTATTGAGCAATCAGCCCCAGCATTTT
v_call: TRBV29-1; j_call: TRBJ1-5; d_call: -; clone_size: -; cdr3_aa: CSLGTGYQPQHF; cdr3_nt: TGCAGCTTGGGTACAGGTTATCAGCCCCAGCATTTT
v_call: TRBV15; j_call: TRBJ1-5; d_call: -; clone_size: many; cdr3_aa: CATSRVIGASNQPQHF; cdr3_nt: TGTGCCACCAGCAGAGTAATTGGGGCGAGCAATCAGCCCCAGCATTTT
v_call: TRBV4-1; j_call: TRBJ1-4; d_call: -; clone_size: few; cdr3_aa: CASSPGIGQSNEKLFF; cdr3_nt: TGCGCCAGCAGCCCGGGGATCGGACAGTCTAATGAAAAACTGTTTTTT
v_call: TRBV20-1; j_call: TRBJ2-2; d_call: -; clone_size: many; cdr3_aa: CSADSITGELFF; cdr3_nt: TGCAGTGCGGACTCGATCACCGGGGAGCTGTTTTTT
v_call: TRBV19; j_call: TRBJ1-1; d_call: -; clone_size: many; cdr3_aa: CASGRDVSTEAFF; cdr3_nt: TGTGCCAGTGGGCGGGATGTTAGCACTGAAGCTTTCTTT
v_call: TRBV20-1; j_call: TRBJ2-7; d_call: -; clone_size: many; cdr3_aa: CSARDTAVYEQYF; cdr3_nt: TGCAGTGCTAGAGATACGGCAGTTTACGAGCAGTACTTC
v_call: TRBV9; j_call: TRBJ1-2; d_call: -; clone_size: many; cdr3_aa: CASSASLGQSYGYTF; cdr3_nt: TGTGCCAGCAGCGCAAGTCTTGGACAGTCCTATGGCTACACCTTC
v_call: TRBV13; j_call: TRBJ1-1; d_call: TRBD1; clone_size: few; cdr3_aa: CASSLADRGGIGTEAFF; cdr3_nt: TGTGCCAGCAGCTTAGCGGACAGGGGAGGGATTGGCACTGAAGCTTTCTTT
v_call: TRBV5-5; j_call: TRBJ2-5; d_call: TRBD2; clone_size: few; cdr3_aa: CASSLAIAGVQETQYF; cdr3_nt: TGTGCCAGCAGCTTGGCCATAGCGGGGGTACAAGAGACCCAGTACTTC
v_call: TRBV11-1; j_call: TRBJ2-7; d_call: TRBD1; clone_size: -; cdr3_aa: CASSYTGTDYEQYF; cdr3_nt: TGTGCCAGCAGTTACACCGGGACAGATTACGAGCAGTACTTC
v_call: TRBV7-2; j_call: TRBJ2-7; d_call: TRBD2; clone_size: few; cdr3_aa: CASSSTRVAGARYEQYF; cdr3_nt: TGTGCCAGCAGCTCGACTAGGGTAGCGGGAGCTCGATACGAGCAGTACTTC
v_call: TRBV5-1; j_call: TRBJ2-6; d_call: -; clone_size: -; cdr3_aa: CASSPKSSGANVLTF; cdr3_nt: TGCGCCAGCAGCCCTAAGAGCTCTGGGGCCAACGTCCTGACTTTC
v_call: TRBV19; j_call: TRBJ1-4; d_call: -; clone_size: few; cdr3_aa: CASTRGGSKANEKLFF; cdr3_nt: TGTGCCAGTACCCGAGGGGGGTCAAAGGCTAATGAAAAACTGTTTTTT
v_call: TRBV4-3; j_call: TRBJ1-2; d_call: -; clone_size: -; cdr3_aa: CASSQTLLQGGYGYTF; cdr3_nt: TGCGCCAGCAGCCAAACTCTTCTACAGGGAGGCTATGGCTACACCTTC
v_call: TRBV6-2/TRBV6-3; j_call: TRBJ2-5; d_call: TRBD2; clone_size: -; cdr3_aa: CASSYASGGKETQYF; cdr3_nt: TGTGCCAGCAGTTACGCTAGCGGGGGGAAAGAGACCCAGTACTTC
v_call: TRBV25-1; j_call: TRBJ1-3; d_call: TRBD1; clone_size: few; cdr3_aa: CASSLGGQLGNTIYF; cdr3_nt: TGTGCCAGCAGTCTCGGGGGACAGCTTGGAAACACCATATATTTT
v_call: TRBV29-1; j_call: TRBJ2-7; d_call: TRBD2; clone_size: many; cdr3_aa: CSVEGGARQREDEQYF; cdr3_nt: TGCAGCGTTGAAGGGGGGGCTCGACAGCGGGAGGACGAGCAGTACTTC
v_call: TRBV20-1; j_call: TRBJ1-2; d_call: -; clone_size: few; cdr3_aa: CSAYTGNYGYTF; cdr3_nt: TGCAGTGCGTATACAGGGAACTATGGCTACACCTTC
v_call: TRBV7-2; j_call: TRBJ1-4; d_call: -; clone_size: few; cdr3_aa: CASSPGARGGAEKLFF; cdr3_nt: TGTGCCAGCAGCCCGGGCGCCAGGGGTGGAGCTGAAAAACTGTTTTTT